This TCR beta chain stems from a study of cytotoxic CD8 clonotypes in ibrutinib-treated CLL. On this clone: Its cognate antigen is unknown.

TCRdb's table, derived via immunoSEQ multiplex PCR, lists solely in-frame clones and lacks some. The sample has about 25,000 clones; 78% are singletons. Study-level points and caveats: Researchers report that baseline clonality outpaced age-matched healthy donors and tracked circulating CD8+ T-cell counts. Once treatment began, public clonotypes, which were uncommon, contracted or stayed stable.

The sequence derives from a human donor with chronic lymphocytic leukemia. The sample in question was PBMCs, obtained before ibrutinib treatment.

The CDR3 here is CASSGGTAFYEQFF. Written as DNA, the CDR3 is TGTGCCAGCAGCGGAGGGACTGCGTTCTATGAGCAGTTCTTC. The V and J genes are TRBV9 and TRBJ2-1; D is possibly TRBD2 (6 bases). The V end lost 3 bases, the J end lost 8 bases, and 15 bases lay between the germline ends. The CDR3 covers 14 residues. Per germline, CDR1 SGDLS and CDR2 YYNGEE.